This TCR beta chain was profiled in a study of cytomegalovirus exposure and HLA in healthy donors. Study as a whole: Drawn from HLA-typed donors, 80 million to 100 million unique TCRs were held in an early data release. The study, taken as a whole, reports: Excluded were some V segments that proved indistinguishable, including TRBV6-2 and TRBV6-3. Associated with HLA alleles at 0.05 false discovery rate in a later analysis were about 17,000 TCR beta sequences.

V gave up 0 bases and J gave up 6 bases; unmatched junction bases: 12. CDR1 LGHNA and CDR2 YNFKEQ come from the germline V gene. The CDR3 sequence is 18 residues long. The PCR employed 60 Vbeta primers together with 13 Jbeta primers. Sequenced by immunoSEQ multiplex PCR; TCRdb stores in-frame clones only, minus some. The sample records hundreds of thousands of clones, over 80% being singletons. Worth noting for this clone: Its antigen is unidentified.

The rearrangement links TRBV4-2 to TRBJ2-3, with 10 positions matching TRBD2. The source of this sequence is a boy aged 2 to 10 in good health and CMV-seronegative. The material sequenced was PBMCs. The DNA for the CDR3 is TGTGCCAGCAGCCAAGATTGGGGCAGCGGGAGGGCCAGGGATACGCAGTATTTT. This gives the protein CASSQDWGSGRARDTQYF.